The 22 T cell receptor beta chains given below trace back to one sample, sequenced in a study of T cells after posttransplantation cyclophosphamide. The repertoire was sequenced with immunoSEQ multiplex PCR; TCRdb's copy has only in-frame clones and lacks some. The sample presents over 25,000 clones, none singletons. The sample consisted of PBMCs. These receptors were taken from a woman in her 30s in good health and a related stem cell transplant donor.

This clone was seen ten or more times. The V call is TRBV27, the J call TRBJ1-4, with D perhaps TRBD1 (6 bases). This CDR3 spans 13 amino acids. Trimming left V 5 bases short and J 13 bases short, with 17 bases between. Germline V gene sequence: CDR1 MNHEY, CDR2 SMNVEV (reference sequence). The CDR3 nucleotides read TGTGCCAGCAGTCCGTCAGGGGTCCAGGTACTGTTTTTT. This codes for CASSPSGVQVLFF.

The chain recombines TRBV19 with TRBJ2-2; 7 bases align to TRBD1. This CDR3 is built from 16 residues. The germline V gene has CDR1 LNHDA and CDR2 SQIVND (reference sequence). Trimming took 6 bases from V and 6 from J; bases not matched to a gene: 13. The CDR3 protein is CASRTKGTVLPGELFF. The CDR3 DNA reads as TGTGCCAGTAGGACTAAGGGGACAGTCCTCCCCGGGGAGCTGTTTTTT.

This clone has a count of ten or more. V is TRBV7-2 and J is TRBJ2-3; D may be TRBD2 (7 bases). Germline lookup yields CDR1 SGHTA and CDR2 FQGNSA. The CDR3 is 18 amino acids. Trimming pared 0 bases from V and 2 bases from J, leaving 18 bases between. CDR3 in amino acids: CASSLAEFWGGLTDTQYF. DNA of the CDR3: TGTGCCAGCAGCTTAGCGGAGTTCTGGGGGGGGCTCACAGATACGCAGTATTTT.

This clone has ten or more counts. The chain joins TRBV10-3 to TRBJ2-7; perhaps TRBD1 as D (6 bases). Trimming took off 7 bases at V and 4 bases at J, with 14 bases between the two ends. Germline V lookup: CDR1 ENHRY, CDR2 SYGVKD. This CDR3 comprises 13 residues. The DNA of the CDR3 is TGTGCCATCACTACGACAGGAGTTTACGAGCAGTACTTC. Translation: CAITTTGVYEQYF.

This clone was detected a few times. The rearrangement joins TRBV30 to TRBJ2-7; the match to TRBD2 covers 9 bases. The trim removed 3 bases at V and 2 bases at J, leaving 14 bases unmatched. Germline lookup yields CDR1 GTSNPN and CDR2 SVGIG (reference sequence). The CDR3 has 17 amino acids. The DNA for the CDR3 is TGTGCCTGGAGCCCTCCCCCGAGACTAGCGGTTACCTACGAGCAGTACTTC. Translation: CAWSPPPRLAVTYEQYF. The whole variable domain, filled in from reference TRBV30 and TRBJ2-7, reads SQTIHQWPATLVQPVGSPLSLECTVEGTSNPNLYWYRQAAGRGLQLLFYSVGIGQISSEVPQNLSASRPQDRQFILSSKKLLLSDSGFYLCAWSPPPRLAVTYEQYFGPGTRLTVT.

The V and J genes are TRBV6-1 and TRBJ2-5; TRBD1 matches at 7 bases. J was trimmed by 2 bases and V by 4 bases; bases with no gene match: 13. Germline V gene lookup returns CDR1 MNHNS and CDR2 SASEGT. The CDR3 length is 17 residues. The CDR3 sequence: CASSVQGYSVGQETQYF. As DNA, the CDR3 is TGTGCCAGCAGTGTACAGGGGTATAGTGTCGGGCAAGAGACCCAGTACTTC.

In its sample, this clone was seen many times. The chain has TRBV10-3 and TRBJ2-1; possibly TRBD1 for D (6 bases). Trimming removed 6 bases from V and 10 bases from J, with 13 bases in between. Per germline, CDR1 ENHRY and CDR2 SYGVKD. The CDR3 is made up of 12 amino acids. Here the CDR3 DNA reads TGTGCCATCAGACAGGGCTTGGAAGAGCAGTTCTTC. It specifies CAIRQGLEEQFF.

This clone showed up many times. The rearrangement links TRBV19 to TRBJ2-2, with D possibly being TRBD1 (5 bases). The CDR3 loop spans 13 amino acids. Germline-derived CDR1 and CDR2 are LNHDA and SQIVND (reference sequence). The V and J ends lost 9 bases and 0 bases respectively, with 8 bases between them. The CDR3 spells CASTTANTGELFF. CDR3 coding DNA: TGTGCCAGCACGACAGCGAACACCGGGGAGCTGTTTTTT.

This clone was detected ten times or more. A read error may account for a junction end that differs from germline. This sample includes further DNA sequences coding for the same CDR3. V usage is TRBV5-6 and J usage is TRBJ2-7, with a possible D match to TRBD2 (5 bases). Germline-derived CDR1 and CDR2 are SGHDT and YYEEEE. The CDR3 is 13 residues long. CDR3 sequence: CASSLTNRNEQYF. The DNA for the CDR3 is TGTGCCAGCAGCCTGACTAACCGCAACGAGCAGTACTTT.

This clone was picked up a small number of times. The chain employs TRBV29-1 and TRBJ1-2; D is possibly TRBD1 (6 bases). The germline gives CDR1 SQVTM, CDR2 ANQGSEA. The CDR3 has 13 residues. V was trimmed by 7 bases and J by 1 base, leaving 13 bases between them. The CDR3 sequence: CSAGTSYNYGYTF. The DNA of the CDR3 is TGCAGCGCGGGGACATCCTATAACTATGGCTACACCTTC.

This clone was seen ten or more times. The chain links TRBV6-6 to TRBJ1-2; D remains ambiguous. This CDR3 spans 14 amino acids. Germline CDR1 and CDR2: MNHNY and SVGAGI (reference sequence). The germline V and J ends were trimmed by 0 bases and 5 bases, with 10 bases remaining between them. CDR3 in DNA: TGTGCCAGCAGTTACTCCCAGGATTTTTATGGCTACACCTTC. Protein: CASSYSQDFYGYTF.

This clone was found many times. The chain couples TRBV7-8 to TRBJ2-7; perhaps TRBD1 as D (5 bases). This CDR3 is built from 14 residues. V was clipped by 1 base and J by 3 bases, with 10 bases between them. The germline gives CDR1 SGHVS, CDR2 FQNEAQ. CDR3 protein: CASSLGGRDYEQYF. The CDR3 DNA follows: TGTGCCAGCAGCTTAGGGGGCAGGGACTACGAGCAGTACTTC.

This clone has ten or more counts. V usage is TRBV5-1 and J usage is TRBJ1-2, with TRBD1 as a possible D gene (5 bases). V gave up 0 bases and J gave up 4 bases, with 10 bases separating them. CDR1 and CDR2 (germline): SGHRS, YFSETQ. The CDR3 has 14 residues. CDR3 residues: CASSLGGRTYGYTF. The CDR3 region has the DNA TGCGCCAGCAGCTTGGGGGGCAGAACCTATGGCTACACCTTC.

This clone appeared a few times. The genes are TRBV23-1 and TRBJ2-7, with D tentatively TRBD1 (5 bases). TRBV23-1 is placed among ORFs of uncertain function. This CDR3 region has 15 residues. The V gene lost 2 bases and the J gene lost 0 bases, with 11 bases spanning the gap. CDR3 sequence: CASSQRQWSSYEQYF. The CDR3 DNA reads as TGCGCCAGCAGTCAACGACAGTGGAGCTCCTACGAGCAGTACTTC.

This clone was found a few times. This sequence joins TRBV12-3 or TRBV12-4 and TRBJ2-3, with 9 bases aligning to TRBD1. There are 15 residues in the CDR3. Trimming at V came to 6 bases and at J to 0 bases, leaving 4 bases not matched to a gene. DNA of the CDR3: TGTGCCAGCAGCCTACAGGGGGCTAGCACAGATACGCAGTATTTT. This codes for CASSLQGASTDTQYF.

The J gene is TRBJ2-3, the V gene TRBV7-2; D may be TRBD1 (5 bases). This CDR3 has 16 amino acids. Germline V gene data show CDR1 as SGHTA and CDR2 as FQGNSA. Trimming removed 5 bases at V and 1 base at J, with 16 bases between. CDR3 DNA: TGTGCCAGCAGCCTCCGCCAGGGCATCGGCACAGATACGCAGTATTTT. Translating it yields CASSLRQGIGTDTQYF.

At least ten counts were recorded for this clone. The J gene is TRBJ1-6, the V gene TRBV6-6; 8 bases agree with TRBD1. The CDR3 extends over 16 amino acids. Germline CDR1 is MNHNY and CDR2 is SVGAGI (reference sequence). With V trimmed by 0 bases and J by 9 bases, 7 bases remained unmatched. The CDR3 coding sequence is TGTGCCAGCAGTTACTCTGGAACAGGGGGTGGTTCACCCCTCCACTTT. Translation: CASSYSGTGGGSPLHF.

This clone was seen repeatedly, ten times or more. Different DNA sequences within this sample yield the same CDR3. The chain carries TRBV7-2 and TRBJ2-5, with D possibly being TRBD2 (5 bases). V was cut by 0 bases and J by 3 bases, with 5 bases left in between. Germline CDR1 is SGHTA and CDR2 is FQGNSA. CDR3 size: 13 residues. The CDR3 sequence is CASSLAREETQYF. CDR3 in DNA: TGTGCCAGCAGCTTAGCGAGGGAAGAGACCCAGTACTTC.

This clone has a count of ten or more. The gene calls are TRBV6-1 and TRBJ1-2; D is possibly TRBD1 (6 bases). Trimming removed 5 bases at V and 7 bases at J, with 14 bases between. CDR3 length: 13 amino acids. Germline CDR1 MNHNS, CDR2 SASEGT. The CDR3 protein is CASSNRVGGGYTF. In nucleotides, the CDR3 is TGTGCCAGCAGTAACAGGGTAGGGGGTGGCTACACCTTC.

In its sample, this clone was seen many times. This chain links TRBV4-3 with TRBJ2-1, with TRBD2 identical over 10 bases. CDR3 size: 17 residues. Germline CDR1 LGHNA, CDR2 YSLEER. V lost 3 bases and J lost 7; bases outside the gene matches: 12. This chain's CDR3 is CASSQEFSGGARNEQFF. Written as DNA, the CDR3 is TGCGCCAGCAGCCAGGAGTTCAGCGGGGGGGCTAGAAATGAGCAGTTCTTC.

Remarks on this clone: One base away lies a much larger clone, so this may be a sequencing read error. V and J are TRBV7-7 and TRBJ1-1; 7 positions match TRBD1. This CDR3 contains 15 residues. Germline V gene sequence: CDR1 SSHAT, CDR2 FNYEAQ (reference sequence). CDR3 amino acids: CASSPLQGGNTQAFF. The CDR3 bases are TGTGCCAGCAGCCCTCTTCAGGGGGGAAACACTCAAGCTTTCTTT.

This clone was detected many times. Other DNA sequences within the sample encode an identical CDR3. The V and J genes are TRBV7-2 and TRBJ1-5, with D possibly being TRBD1 (5 bases). The CDR3 is 14 amino acids. The germline gives CDR1 SGHTA, CDR2 FQGNSA. V shed 0 bases and J shed 2 bases, with 5 bases lying between them. This chain's CDR3 is CASSLAGGNQPQHF. CDR3 DNA: TGTGCCAGCAGCTTAGCAGGGGGCAATCAGCCCCAGCATTTT.